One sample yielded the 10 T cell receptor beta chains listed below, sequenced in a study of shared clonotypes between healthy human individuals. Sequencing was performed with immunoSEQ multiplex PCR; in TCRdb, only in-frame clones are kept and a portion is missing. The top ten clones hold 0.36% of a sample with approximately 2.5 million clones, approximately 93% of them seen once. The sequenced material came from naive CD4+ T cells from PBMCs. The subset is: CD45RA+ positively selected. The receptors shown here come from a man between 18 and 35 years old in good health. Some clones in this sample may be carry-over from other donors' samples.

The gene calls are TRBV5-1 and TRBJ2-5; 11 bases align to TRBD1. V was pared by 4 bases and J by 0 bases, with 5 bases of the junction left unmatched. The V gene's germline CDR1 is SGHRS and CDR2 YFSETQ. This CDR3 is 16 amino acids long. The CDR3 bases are TGCGCCAGCAGCCTAGGGACAGGGGGGTACCAAGAGACCCAGTACTTC. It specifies CASSLGTGGYQETQYF.

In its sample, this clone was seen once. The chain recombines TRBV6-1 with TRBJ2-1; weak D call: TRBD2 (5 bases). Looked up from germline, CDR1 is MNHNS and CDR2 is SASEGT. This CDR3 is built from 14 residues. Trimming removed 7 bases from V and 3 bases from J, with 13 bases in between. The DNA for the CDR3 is TGTGCCAGCACCACGGGGTGGTACTACAATGAGCAGTTCTTC. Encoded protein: CASTTGWYYNEQFF.

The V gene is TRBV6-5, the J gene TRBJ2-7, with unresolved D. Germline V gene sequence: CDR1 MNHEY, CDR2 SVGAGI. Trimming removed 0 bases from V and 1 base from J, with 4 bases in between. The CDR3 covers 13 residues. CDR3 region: CASSYSTSYEQYF. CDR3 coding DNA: TGTGCCAGCAGTTACTCGACATCCTACGAGCAGTACTTC.

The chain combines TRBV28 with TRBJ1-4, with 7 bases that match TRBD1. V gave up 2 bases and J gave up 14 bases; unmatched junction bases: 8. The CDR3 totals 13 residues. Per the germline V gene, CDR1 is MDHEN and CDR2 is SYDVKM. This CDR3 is CASSLEGRGGLFF. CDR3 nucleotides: TGTGCCAGCAGTTTAGAGGGCAGGGGGGGCCTGTTTTTT. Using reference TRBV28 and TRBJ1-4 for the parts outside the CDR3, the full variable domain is DVKVTQSSRYLVKRTGEKVFLECVQDMDHENMFWYRQDPGLGLRLIYFSYDVKMKEKGDIPEGYSVSREKKERFSLILESASTNQTSMYLCASSLEGRGGLFFGSGTQLSVL.

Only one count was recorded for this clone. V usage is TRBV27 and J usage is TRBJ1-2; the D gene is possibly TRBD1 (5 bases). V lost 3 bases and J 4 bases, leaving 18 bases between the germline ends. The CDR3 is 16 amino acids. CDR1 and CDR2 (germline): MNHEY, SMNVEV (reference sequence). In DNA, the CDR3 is TGTGCCAGCAGTTTGGGAGGGGCGTCGATAGGCTATGGCTACACCTTC. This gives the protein CASSLGGASIGYGYTF.

CDR3 protein: CASSQRTGGGNTGELFF. DNA for the CDR3: TGTGCCAGCAGCCAACGCACAGGGGGAGGAAACACCGGGGAGCTGTTTTTT. The J gene is TRBJ2-2, the V gene TRBV7-3, with 8 bases that match TRBD1. The junction had 10 bases not matched to a gene; V was cut back by 5 bases and J by 2 bases. Germline V lookup: CDR1 SGHTA, CDR2 FQGTGA. This CDR3 contains 17 residues.

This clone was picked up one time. The CDR3 sequence is CASSEGQVSNQPQHF. The CDR3 DNA sequence: TGTGCCAGCAGCGAGGGACAAGTTAGCAATCAGCCCCAGCATTTT. The gene calls are TRBV5-8 and TRBJ1-5, with a possible D match to TRBD1 (6 bases). CDR3 length: 15 amino acids. V dropped 4 bases and J dropped 0 bases, with 11 bases sitting between them. Germline V gene sequence: CDR1 SGHTS, CDR2 YDEGEE.

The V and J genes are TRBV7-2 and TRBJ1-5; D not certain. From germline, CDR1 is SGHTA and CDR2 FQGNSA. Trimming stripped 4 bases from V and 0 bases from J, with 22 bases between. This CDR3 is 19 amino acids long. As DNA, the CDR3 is TGTGCCAGCAGCTCCGATCTCAGGCAGGACCTTACTAGCAATCAGCCCCAGCATTTT. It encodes CASSSDLRQDLTSNQPQHF.

The CDR3, as DNA: TGTGCCAGCGGCATGGCGGGAGGGCCCAATGAGCAGTTCTTC. This encodes CASGMAGGPNEQFF. The rearrangement joins TRBV28 to TRBJ2-1, with TRBD2 matching 9 bases. V dropped 8 bases and J dropped 6; count of bases not matched to a gene: 8. Per the germline V gene, CDR1 is MDHEN and CDR2 is SYDVKM. The CDR3 is 14 amino acids.

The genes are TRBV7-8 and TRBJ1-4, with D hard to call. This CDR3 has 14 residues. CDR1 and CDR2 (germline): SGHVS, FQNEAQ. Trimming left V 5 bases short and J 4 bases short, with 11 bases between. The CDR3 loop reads CASSPTRINEKLFF. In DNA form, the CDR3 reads TGTGCCAGCAGCCCAACAAGGATTAATGAAAAACTGTTTTTT.